This T cell receptor (beta chain) was documented in a study of blood T cell repertoires in COVID-19. Study background: The United States, Italy and Spain supplied acute and convalescent COVID-19 samples. T cells, B-cell-depleted T cells, or PBMCs provided the cDNA or gDNA that served as material.

In the study's own analysis: Amplification of reference gene primers was used by the study to estimate nucleated cell counts. Using immunoSEQ multiplex PCR, the repertoire was profiled, and TCRdb retains in-frame clones only, with some absent. V, J and clone size are taken as reported in that table, and D and trimming were inferred from the DNA itself. Of approximately 280,000 clones in the sample, roughly 86% were seen once. The V end was cut by 0 bases, the J end by 8 bases, with 13 bases between. Per the germline V gene, CDR1 is LGHNT and CDR2 is FRNRAP. The CDR3 is made up of 15 amino acids. This TCR came from a man between 18 and 35 years old with active or convalescent COVID-19. The chain links TRBV12-5 to TRBJ1-4; perhaps TRBD1 as D (5 bases). The sample consisted of peripheral blood. Here the CDR3 reads CASGLVPAGDEKLFF. The DNA of the CDR3 is TGTGCTAGTGGTTTGGTACCGGCGGGGGACGAAAAACTGTTTTTT.